The rows below give T cell receptor beta chains drawn from one sample of a study of cytomegalovirus exposure and HLA in healthy donors. The protocol was immunoSEQ multiplex PCR, while the TCRdb copy is restricted to in-frame clones and leaves out a portion. The sample includes 53,000 or so clones. The specimen sequenced was PBMCs. These receptors originate from a young man in good health and CMV-seropositive. Both conserved end residues are part of each CDR3. D genes are given only for firm matches. Only some rows state a clone size, as once, few, many or a class for expanded clones.

d_call: TRBD1; clone_size: .; v_call: TRBV7-3; j_call: TRBJ2-7; cdr3_aa: CASSLDRAHEQYF; cdr3_nt: TGTGCCAGCAGCTTAGACAGGGCCCACGAGCAGTACTTC
d_call: .; clone_size: .; v_call: TRBV27; j_call: TRBJ1-1; cdr3_aa: CASSFSGMDTEAFF; cdr3_nt: TGTGCCAGCAGTTTCTCAGGGATGGACACTGAAGCTTTCTTT
d_call: .; clone_size: .; v_call: TRBV7-9; j_call: TRBJ2-2; cdr3_aa: CASSQGAHRNTGELFF; cdr3_nt: TGTGCCAGCAGCCAAGGGGCACACAGGAACACCGGGGAGCTGTTTTTT
d_call: TRBD2; clone_size: .; v_call: TRBV7-9; j_call: TRBJ2-1; cdr3_aa: CASRERRAGEDEQFF; cdr3_nt: TGTGCCAGCAGAGAAAGACGAGCGGGAGAGGATGAGCAGTTCTTC
d_call: TRBD1; clone_size: .; v_call: TRBV15; j_call: TRBJ2-2; cdr3_aa: CATSRDRSRTGRFLTGELFF; cdr3_nt: TGTGCCACCAGCAGAGATCGTTCGAGGACAGGGAGATTTCTAACCGGGGAGCTGTTTTTT
d_call: .; clone_size: .; v_call: TRBV7-8; j_call: TRBJ1-4; cdr3_aa: CASSPREETTTNEKLFF; cdr3_nt: TGTGCCAGCAGCCCCCGGGAAGAGACCACAACTAATGAAAAACTGTTTTTT
d_call: .; clone_size: .; v_call: TRBV7-2; j_call: TRBJ2-6; cdr3_aa: CASSSKFGGSSGANVLTF; cdr3_nt: TGTGCCAGCAGCTCAAAGTTTGGGGGGAGCTCTGGGGCCAACGTCCTGACTTTC
d_call: TRBD2; clone_size: .; v_call: TRBV5-8; j_call: TRBJ2-3; cdr3_aa: CASSLAGGLAGDVDTQYF; cdr3_nt: TGTGCCAGCAGCTTGGCCGGGGGGCTAGCGGGAGATGTAGATACGCAGTATTTT
d_call: TRBD1; clone_size: .; v_call: TRBV7-2; j_call: TRBJ2-3; cdr3_aa: CASSHQTGGIDTQYF; cdr3_nt: TGTGCCAGCAGCCACCAGACAGGGGGCATAGATACGCAGTATTTT
d_call: TRBD1; clone_size: .; v_call: TRBV11-2; j_call: TRBJ2-7; cdr3_aa: CASSLEQGGYEQYF; cdr3_nt: TGTGCCAGCAGCTTAGAACAGGGGGGCTACGAGCAGTACTTC
d_call: .; clone_size: .; v_call: TRBV9; j_call: TRBJ1-2; cdr3_aa: CASSVVQGNGYTF; cdr3_nt: TGTGCCAGCAGCGTAGTGCAGGGTAATGGCTACACCTTC
d_call: .; clone_size: .; v_call: TRBV19; j_call: TRBJ2-3; cdr3_aa: CASNSLGSGTDTQYF; cdr3_nt: TGTGCCAGTAACTCCCTAGGTAGCGGCACAGATACGCAGTATTTT
d_call: .; clone_size: .; v_call: TRBV12-5; j_call: TRBJ2-1; cdr3_aa: CASHEPETYNEQFF; cdr3_nt: TGTGCTAGTCACGAGCCGGAGACCTACAATGAGCAGTTCTTC
d_call: .; clone_size: large; v_call: TRBV5-1; j_call: TRBJ2-1; cdr3_aa: CASSLAGNNEQFF; cdr3_nt: TGCGCCAGCAGCTTGGCAGGGAACAATGAGCAGTTCTTC
d_call: .; clone_size: .; v_call: TRBV27; j_call: TRBJ2-2; cdr3_aa: CASSLSVPVNTGELFF; cdr3_nt: TGTGCCAGCAGTTTATCTGTGCCAGTTAACACCGGGGAGCTGTTTTTT
d_call: .; clone_size: .; v_call: TRBV27; j_call: TRBJ1-1; cdr3_aa: CASSGRSPEAFF; cdr3_nt: TGTGCCAGCAGTGGTAGAAGCCCTGAAGCTTTCTTT
d_call: TRBD1; clone_size: .; v_call: TRBV30; j_call: TRBJ1-1; cdr3_aa: CAWRQGPGTEAFF; cdr3_nt: TGTGCCTGGAGACAGGGGCCGGGCACTGAAGCTTTCTTT
d_call: .; clone_size: .; v_call: TRBV28; j_call: TRBJ2-5; cdr3_aa: CASLGSITKTQYF; cdr3_nt: TGTGCCAGCCTGGGGAGCATTACGAAGACCCAGTACTTC
d_call: .; clone_size: .; v_call: TRBV18; j_call: TRBJ1-2; cdr3_aa: CASSPVTEANYGYTF; cdr3_nt: TGTGCCAGCTCACCGGTTACAGAAGCTAACTATGGCTACACCTTC
d_call: .; clone_size: .; v_call: TRBV30; j_call: TRBJ2-3; cdr3_aa: CAWSVKEGLVIRTDTQYF; cdr3_nt: TGTGCCTGGAGTGTAAAAGAGGGACTGGTAATTCGCACAGATACGCAGTATTTT
d_call: .; clone_size: .; v_call: TRBV10-3; j_call: TRBJ2-2; cdr3_aa: CAVRLSERTGELFF; cdr3_nt: TGTGCCGTTCGCCTTAGCGAGCGCACCGGGGAGCTGTTTTTT